Following are 28 T cell receptor beta chains from one sample sequenced in a study of cytomegalovirus exposure and HLA in healthy donors. Primers: 60 Vbeta forward and 13 Jbeta reverse. TCRdb's table, derived via immunoSEQ multiplex PCR, lists solely in-frame clones and lacks some. The sample includes 95,000 to 110,000 clones. Sequencing was done on a sample of PBMCs. The receptors originated from a man in his forties in good health and CMV-seronegative.

The gene calls are TRBV28 and TRBJ2-5; TRBD2 matches 10 bases. CDR3 length: 15 amino acids. Germline V CDR1 and CDR2: MDHEN, SYDVKM. V shed 7 bases and J 3 bases; nucleotides not matched to a gene: 8. The CDR3 DNA is TGTGCCAGCACTCAAAGCGGGAGGGTAGAAGAGACCCAGTACTTC. This encodes CASTQSGRVEETQYF.

In DNA form, the CDR3 reads TGCGCCAGCAGCCAAGTAATCGGTGGAGGGGGCGGTGAAAAACTGTTTTTT. Residues: CASSQVIGGGGGEKLFF. This chain uses TRBV4-3 with TRBJ1-4, with TRBD1 matching over 7 bases. CDR1 is LGHNA and CDR2 is YSLEER in the germline V gene. The ends lost 1 base at V and 7 bases at J; junction bases unmatched: 12. The CDR3 loop spans 17 amino acids.

The chain has TRBV5-3 and TRBJ2-3; D gene ambiguous. TRBV5-3 is an ORF for which the function is uncertain. The CDR3 consists of 12 residues. Between the trimmed V and J ends, which lost 5 bases and 7 bases, there was a span of 11 bases. CDR3 in amino acids: CARRKAPHTQYF. CDR3 DNA: TGTGCCAGAAGAAAAGCTCCCCATACGCAGTATTTT.

The rearrangement joins TRBV27 to TRBJ1-5; possibly TRBD1 for D (6 bases). CDR3 length equals 13 residues. V lost 5 bases to trimming and J lost 6 bases, with 11 bases between them. Per germline, CDR1 MNHEY and CDR2 SMNVEV (reference sequence). The CDR3 protein is CASSLQGFQPQHF. Here the CDR3 DNA reads TGTGCCAGCAGTCTACAGGGTTTTCAGCCCCAGCATTTT.

V is TRBV29-1 and J is TRBJ1-2; 7 bases agree with TRBD1. The CDR3 totals 16 residues. Germline CDR1 reads SQVTM; CDR2 reads ANQGSEA. Germline trimming cut 0 bases from V and 3 bases from J; bases unmatched to any gene: 10. This CDR3 reads CSVEDRATTGDYGYTF. In nucleotides, the CDR3 is TGCAGCGTTGAAGATCGGGCAACAACAGGGGACTATGGCTACACCTTC.

The chain carries TRBV7-9 and TRBJ2-5, with TRBD2 matching over 8 bases. The length of the CDR3 is 16 residues. CDR1 is SEHNR, CDR2 FQNEAQ, per germline (reference sequence). Unmatched junction bases numbered 14, after V lost 7 bases and J lost 4 bases. The CDR3 is CASTSANGGAGETQYF. The CDR3 nucleotides are TGTGCCAGCACCTCGGCCAACGGGGGGGCCGGAGAGACCCAGTACTTC. The whole variable domain, filled in from reference TRBV7-9 and TRBJ2-5, reads DTGVSQNPRHKITKRGQNVTFRCDPISEHNRLYWYRQTLGQGPEFLTYFQNEAQLEKSRLLSDRFSAERPKGSFSTLEIQRTEQGDSAMYLCASTSANGGAGETQYFGPGTRLLVL.

This chain joins TRBV6-5 and TRBJ1-1; D might be TRBD1 (6 bases). The CDR3 sequence is 11 residues long. Per the germline V gene, CDR1 is MNHEY and CDR2 is SVGAGI. V dropped 6 bases and J dropped 8 bases, with 10 bases sitting between them. DNA for the CDR3: TGTGCCAGCAGCGACAGGCGAGAAGCTTTCTTT. It encodes CASSDRREAFF.

CDR3 DNA: TGTGCCAGCAGGGGAGGGAACACTAACTATGGCTACACCTTC. It yields the protein CASRGGNTNYGYTF. The chain joins TRBV25-1 to TRBJ1-2, with D hard to call. Trimming cost V 6 bases and J 0 bases, with 11 bases left between them. In germline, CDR1 is MGHDK, CDR2 SYGVNS. The CDR3 runs to 14 residues.

The chain recombines TRBV29-1 with TRBJ1-1; TRBD1 matches at 7 bases. The CDR3 covers 14 residues. Germline V CDR1 and CDR2: SQVTM, ANQGSEA. V trimming: 5 bases; J trimming: 0 bases; junction bases outside the gene matches: 6. The CDR3 DNA is TGCAGCGTTTTGACAGGGTCCATGAACACTGAAGCTTTCTTT. This gives the protein CSVLTGSMNTEAFF.

The chain is built from TRBV9 and TRBJ2-3; 7 nucleotides line up with TRBD2. The CDR3 length is 17 residues. Germline CDR1 reads SGDLS; CDR2 reads YYNGEE. Losses at the gene ends were 0 bases for V and 2 bases for J; bases not matched to a gene: 9. The CDR3 sequence: CASSVAGGTPYTDTQYF. The CDR3 DNA reads TGTGCCAGCAGCGTAGCCGGGGGGACTCCTTACACAGATACGCAGTATTTT.

The chain employs TRBV27 and TRBJ1-2; 9 bases align to TRBD1. The CDR3 is 16 amino acids. V was clipped by 6 bases and J by 2 bases; unmatched bases: 10. The germline V gene has CDR1 MNHEY and CDR2 SMNVEV (reference sequence). CDR3 in DNA: TGTGCCAGCAGCCACGAACTCGGACAGGGGAACTATGGCTACACCTTC. It codes for CASSHELGQGNYGYTF.

This sequence joins TRBV5-1 and TRBJ2-2, with TRBD2 matching 7 bases. Unmatched junction bases numbered 6, after V lost 0 bases and J lost 7 bases. Germline CDR1 reads SGHRS; CDR2 reads YFSETQ. The CDR3 covers 15 residues. For the CDR3, the DNA is TGCGCCAGCAGCTTGGGTGCTAGCGGTGGCGGGGAGCTGTTTTTT. It is translated as CASSLGASGGGELFF.

This chain links TRBV18 with TRBJ1-2; D is perhaps TRBD1 (6 bases). Germline lookup yields CDR1 KGHSH and CDR2 LQKENI. The V gene lost 0 bases and the J gene lost 0 bases, with 14 bases spanning the gap. The CDR3 totals 17 residues. CDR3: CASSPPSIGQPNYGYTF. In DNA, the CDR3 is TGTGCCAGCTCACCACCGAGCATAGGACAGCCTAACTATGGCTACACCTTC.

The rearrangement joins TRBV5-1 to TRBJ1-1, with 8 bases matching TRBD1. The CDR3 loop spans 16 amino acids. Germline V gene sequence: CDR1 SGHRS, CDR2 YFSETQ. Trimming at V came to 3 bases and at J to 0 bases, leaving 7 bases not matched to a gene. CDR3 in amino acids: CASSSSGQGMNTEAFF. The CDR3 DNA is TGCGCCAGCAGCTCCTCCGGACAGGGCATGAACACTGAAGCTTTCTTT.

The V gene is TRBV28, the J gene TRBJ2-5; D ambiguous. The CDR3 contains 13 residues. Per germline, CDR1 MDHEN and CDR2 SYDVKM. The germline V and J ends were trimmed by 2 bases and 5 bases, with 9 bases remaining between them. In nucleotides, the CDR3 is TGTGCCAGCAGTTTAGAGGAAAGGGAGACCCAGTACTTC. Its translation is CASSLEERETQYF.

The chain combines TRBV7-8 with TRBJ2-5; the match to TRBD2 covers 14 bases. V lost 1 base and J lost 5; bases outside the gene matches: 3. The CDR3 spans 16 residues. Looked up from germline, CDR1 is SGHVS and CDR2 is FQNEAQ. CDR3 region: CASSLGTSGRLETQYF. For the CDR3, the DNA is TGTGCCAGCAGCTTAGGGACTAGCGGGAGGCTCGAGACCCAGTACTTC.

The rearrangement links TRBV28 to TRBJ2-5; 9 nucleotides agree with TRBD1. Germline CDR1 and CDR2: MDHEN and SYDVKM. V shed 2 bases and J 11 bases; nucleotides not matched to a gene: 12. The length of the CDR3 is 15 residues. CDR3 loop: CASSLTGQGLREQYF. In DNA form, the CDR3 reads TGTGCCAGCAGTTTAACTGGACAGGGGCTTCGGGAGCAGTACTTC.

The chain carries TRBV7-9 and TRBJ2-3, with 8 bases lining up with TRBD2. Looked up from germline, CDR1 is SEHNR and CDR2 is FQNEAQ (reference sequence). The CDR3 is made up of 14 amino acids. Losses at the gene ends were 7 bases for V and 6 bases for J; bases not matched to a gene: 9. The CDR3 DNA follows: TGTGCCAGCACTCATTCAGCGGGAGCGGATACGCAGTATTTT. The encoded protein is CASTHSAGADTQYF.

The chain recombines TRBV4-3 with TRBJ2-3, with TRBD2 matching 10 bases. After removal of 0 bases from V and 9 bases from J, the junction contained 9 bases not matched to a gene. The germline V gene has CDR1 LGHNA and CDR2 YSLEER. The CDR3 is made up of 16 amino acids. CDR3 in amino acids: CASSQEGSGGWSTQYF. The CDR3 DNA follows: TGCGCCAGCAGCCAAGAAGGTAGCGGGGGGTGGTCCACGCAGTATTTT.

The V gene is TRBV6-5, the J gene TRBJ2-3, with 7 bases aligning to TRBD2. There are 14 residues in the CDR3. J was trimmed by 3 bases and V by 8 bases; bases with no gene match: 8. Germline CDR1 reads MNHEY; CDR2 reads SVGAGI. Written as DNA, the CDR3 is TGTGCCAGCCAACGGGAGGCGCGAACAGATACGCAGTATTTT. This encodes CASQREARTDTQYF.

The rearrangement uses TRBV4-1 and TRBJ1-2, with 8 nucleotides matching TRBD1. J gave up 3 bases and V 1 base, and 7 bases lay outside the gene matches. CDR3 length equals 16 residues. Germline CDR1 MGHRA, CDR2 YSYEKL. CDR3 amino acids: CASSQAKTGDDYGYTF. DNA for the CDR3: TGCGCCAGCAGCCAAGCTAAGACAGGGGATGACTATGGCTACACCTTC.

V gene TRBV6-1 combines with J gene TRBJ2-7, with D possibly TRBD2 on 6 matching bases. CDR3 length: 12 amino acids. Germline V gene data show CDR1 as MNHNS and CDR2 as SASEGT. The V end lost 4 bases, the J end lost 5 bases, and 9 bases lay between the germline ends. The CDR3 spells CASSGGADEQYF. CDR3 coding DNA: TGTGCCAGCAGTGGCGGGGCGGACGAGCAGTACTTC.

The chain employs TRBV27 and TRBJ1-2; 7 nucleotides align to TRBD1. Germline V gene sequence: CDR1 MNHEY, CDR2 SMNVEV (reference sequence). This CDR3 region has 13 residues. V dropped 4 bases and J dropped 4; count of bases not matched to a gene: 3. The CDR3 is CASSSRDSYGYTF. CDR3 DNA sequence: TGTGCCAGCAGTTCCAGGGACAGCTATGGCTACACCTTC.

The chain is built from TRBV13 and TRBJ2-7, with a possible D match to TRBD2 (5 bases). Trimming stripped 5 bases from V and 5 bases from J, with 10 bases between. The length of the CDR3 is 12 residues. Germline assignment: CDR1 PRHDT and CDR2 FYEKMQ (reference sequence). The CDR3 coding sequence is TGTGCCAGCAGCCCGTTGGAGGACGAGCAGTACTTC. It codes for CASSPLEDEQYF.

The V call is TRBV5-1, the J call TRBJ2-5; 7 bases match TRBD2. The DNA end favors TRBJ2-7, so the J call may be wrong. There are 15 residues in the CDR3. Germline values: CDR1 SGHRS, CDR2 YFSETQ. CDR3: CASRPGWGGTYEQYF. In nucleotides, the CDR3 is TGCGCCAGCAGACCGGGGTGGGGGGGGACCTACGAGCAGTACTTC.

The rearrangement uses TRBV30 and TRBJ1-1; the match to TRBD1 covers 8 bases. V shed 3 bases and J 4 bases; nucleotides not matched to a gene: 4. This CDR3 has 13 residues. The V gene's germline CDR1 is GTSNPN and CDR2 SVGIG (reference sequence). The CDR3 coding sequence is TGTGCCTGGAGCATGGACAGGGTCACTGAAGCTTTCTTT. Its translation: CAWSMDRVTEAFF.

The V call is TRBV7-9, the J call TRBJ2-2, with 8 positions matching TRBD1. Germline values: CDR1 SEHNR, CDR2 FQNEAQ (reference sequence). V trimming: 6 bases; J trimming: 0 bases; junction bases outside the gene matches: 6. The CDR3 length is 16 residues. The CDR3: CASRFRDRTNTGELFF. The DNA for the CDR3 is TGTGCCAGCAGATTCCGGGACAGGACGAACACCGGGGAGCTGTTTTTT.

The chain links TRBV5-8 to TRBJ2-3; tentative D call: TRBD2 (5 bases). Germline CDR1 reads SGHTS; CDR2 reads YDEGEE. This CDR3 region has 13 residues. Between the trimmed V and J ends, which lost 4 bases and 8 bases, there was a span of 14 bases. The CDR3 loop reads CASSSPGLPTQYF. CDR3 coding DNA: TGTGCCAGCAGCAGTCCCGGACTTCCTACGCAGTATTTT.